Each of the 22 T cell receptor beta chains below was sequenced from the same sample in a study of T cell responses to AZD1222 COVID-19 vaccine. TCRdb's copy holds only in-frame clones and misses some; the assay was immunoSEQ multiplex PCR. The profile shows some 150,000 clones, roughly 88% of them singletons. The sample consisted of peripheral blood, taken 28 days after the second AZD1222 dose. The receptors were sampled from an adult who received the AZD1222 COVID-19 vaccine.

The CDR3 DNA follows: TGTGCCATCAGAAGACAGGGTCGGAAAGCTTTCTTT. It yields the protein CAIRRQGRKAFF. The rearrangement uses TRBV10-3 and TRBJ1-1, with TRBD1 matching over 7 bases. The length of the CDR3 is 12 residues. Germline V gives CDR1 ENHRY, CDR2 SYGVKD. The trim removed 6 bases at V and 9 bases at J, leaving 7 bases unmatched.

The gene calls are TRBV19 and TRBJ1-1, with 7 bases aligning to TRBD1. This CDR3 is built from 14 residues. Unmatched junction bases numbered 3, after V lost 1 base and J lost 4 bases. CDR1 LNHDA and CDR2 SQIVND come from the germline V gene (reference sequence). In DNA, the CDR3 is TGTGCCAGTAGTATAGGACAGGGATTCACTGAAGCTTTCTTT. It yields the protein CASSIGQGFTEAFF.

This clone was seen a handful of times. This rearrangement joins TRBV6-5 to TRBJ1-4; the D is unclear. Trimming shortened V by 8 bases and J by 6 bases, and 13 bases separated the two germline ends. The germline CDR1 and CDR2 sequences are MNHEY and SVGAGI. CDR3 length: 13 residues. DNA of the CDR3: TGTGCCAGCGCTCGGTGGGTATATGAAAAACTGTTTTTT. It codes for CASARWVYEKLFF.

The chain couples TRBV7-2 to TRBJ2-3; 10 bases line up with TRBD2. J lost 4 bases, V lost 6 bases, and 7 bases had no gene match. Germline V gene data show CDR1 as SGHTA and CDR2 as FQGNSA. CDR3 length equals 15 residues. The CDR3 is CASRTGLAVADTQYF. The CDR3 nucleotides read TGTGCCAGCAGGACAGGACTAGCGGTAGCAGATACGCAGTATTTT.

This chain links TRBV20-1 with TRBJ2-7; D not resolved. Trimming took off 6 bases at V and 3 bases at J, with 9 bases between the two ends. From germline, CDR1 is DFQATT and CDR2 SNEGSKA (reference sequence). The CDR3 extends over 11 amino acids. CDR3 nucleotide sequence: TGCAGTGCGATGTTCCGCTACGAGCAGTACTTC. It is translated as CSAMFRYEQYF.

The chain couples TRBV19 to TRBJ1-1; the D is unclear. V shed 3 bases and J shed 1 base, with 9 bases lying between them. The CDR3 is made up of 14 amino acids. Germline CDR1 is LNHDA and CDR2 is SQIVND (reference sequence). The CDR3 DNA follows: TGTGCCAGTAGTATCGTGGCAGGGAACACTGAAGCTTTCTTT. This translates into CASSIVAGNTEAFF.

The V call is TRBV20-1, the J call TRBJ2-1; D is ambiguous. CDR1 DFQATT and CDR2 SNEGSKA come from the germline V gene (reference sequence). The V gene lost 4 bases and the J gene lost 3 bases, with 4 bases spanning the gap. The CDR3 is made up of 11 amino acids. The CDR3: CSATNYNEQFF. The CDR3 DNA sequence: TGCAGTGCTACAAACTACAATGAGCAGTTCTTC.

The chain employs TRBV30 and TRBJ2-7; 11 positions agree with TRBD2. This CDR3 comprises 15 residues. Germline values: CDR1 GTSNPN, CDR2 SVGIG (reference sequence). V shed 4 bases, J shed 6 bases, and the junction held 11 bases outside the gene matches. This chain's CDR3 is CAWIENSGGASEQYF. CDR3 coding DNA: TGTGCCTGGATTGAAAATAGCGGGGGGGCGTCCGAGCAGTACTTC.

V usage is TRBV18 and J usage is TRBJ1-2, with TRBD1 as a possible D gene (6 bases). The CDR3 length is 17 residues. Germline V lookup: CDR1 KGHSH, CDR2 LQKENI. Trimming cost V 2 bases and J 2 bases, with 18 bases left between them. This CDR3 is CASSPVGDITENYGYTF. The DNA for the CDR3 is TGTGCCAGCTCACCAGTGGGGGACATAACAGAGAACTATGGCTACACCTTC.

The chain uses TRBV10-3 and TRBJ1-3; tentative D call: TRBD1 (5 bases). The germline V and J ends were trimmed by 8 bases and 5 bases, with 13 bases remaining between them. The CDR3 covers 13 residues. In germline, CDR1 is ENHRY, CDR2 SYGVKD. This CDR3 reads CAIGTIERNTIYF. CDR3 bases: TGTGCCATCGGGACCATCGAGCGAAACACCATATATTTT.

The chain links TRBV5-1 to TRBJ2-1; possibly TRBD2 for D (6 bases). Germline CDR1 reads SGHRS; CDR2 reads YFSETQ. This CDR3 has 18 residues. V dropped 0 bases and J dropped 7 bases, with 23 bases sitting between them. CDR3 DNA sequence: TGCGCCAGCAGCTTGGCCCCCCTGGGGAGCCTAGGACTAAATGAGCAGTTCTTC. Protein: CASSLAPLGSLGLNEQFF.

This clone was found once. The rearrangement links TRBV18 to TRBJ2-5, with TRBD2 identical over 8 bases. Germline loops: CDR1 KGHSH, CDR2 LQKENI. V was clipped by 6 bases and J by 0 bases; unmatched bases: 6. The CDR3 consists of 15 residues. DNA of the CDR3: TGTGCCAGCTCCCCTGGCGGGGGGTACCAAGAGACCCAGTACTTC. Translation gives CASSPGGGYQETQYF.

The chain links TRBV3-1 (or the pseudogene TRBV3-2) to TRBJ1-1; possibly TRBD1 for D (5 bases). This CDR3 has 19 residues. From germline, CDR1 is LGHDT and CDR2 YNNKEL (reference sequence). V gave up 2 bases and J gave up 2 bases, with 24 bases separating them. This CDR3 is CASSQNGLPPDTGNTEAFF. The CDR3 DNA follows: TGTGCCAGCAGCCAAAACGGCCTGCCCCCCGACACAGGTAACACTGAAGCTTTCTTT.

The chain carries TRBV25-1 and TRBJ2-7; no reliable D call. The CDR3 consists of 13 residues. Between the trimmed V and J ends, which lost 6 bases and 0 bases, there was a span of 9 bases. CDR1 and CDR2 (germline): MGHDK, SYGVNS. For the CDR3, the DNA is TGTGCCAGCAGCGGACGGAGCTCCTACGAGCAGTACTTC. Translation: CASSGRSSYEQYF.

V is TRBV19 and J is TRBJ1-1; no reliable D call. Trimming shortened V by 8 bases and J by 1 base, and 17 bases separated the two germline ends. The CDR3 sequence is 15 residues long. The germline V gene has CDR1 LNHDA and CDR2 SQIVND (reference sequence). In DNA form, the CDR3 reads TGTGCCAGTTCACCGTACGAGTCTCCGAACACTGAAGCTTTCTTT. Amino acid sequence: CASSPYESPNTEAFF.

The V gene is TRBV28, the J gene TRBJ1-5, with D possibly matching TRBD1 (5 bases). The germline V and J ends were trimmed by 5 bases and 4 bases, with 6 bases remaining between them. The germline V gene encodes CDR1 MDHEN and CDR2 SYDVKM. The CDR3 is 12 amino acids. CDR3 protein: CASSRQNQPQHF. CDR3 bases: TGTGCCAGCAGTCGACAGAATCAGCCCCAGCATTTT.

The chain links TRBV27 to TRBJ1-5, with D possibly matching TRBD1 (6 bases). The CDR3 length is 15 residues. The ends were cut back, 6 bases at V and 2 bases at J, with 14 bases in the middle. Germline CDR1 reads MNHEY; CDR2 reads SMNVEV (reference sequence). CDR3 DNA sequence: TGTGCCAGCAGACCGACAGGCATGGGCAATCAGCCCCAGCATTTT. Protein sequence: CASRPTGMGNQPQHF.

This chain links TRBV5-1 with TRBJ2-3; D possibly matches TRBD1 or TRBD2 (6 bases each). From germline, CDR1 is SGHRS and CDR2 YFSETQ. This CDR3 spans 13 amino acids. V dropped 4 bases and J dropped 3 bases, with 9 bases sitting between them. CDR3 residues: CASSKGGTDTQYF. The DNA for the CDR3 is TGCGCCAGCAGCAAGGGGGGAACAGATACGCAGTATTTT.

This chain joins TRBV4-3 and TRBJ2-3; 10 bases are shared with TRBD1. The CDR3 has 17 amino acids. CDR1 and CDR2 from the germline V gene are LGHNA and YSLEER. V lost 4 bases and J lost 2; bases outside the gene matches: 9. CDR3 DNA sequence: TGCGCCAGCAGCCCCGGTGAGACAGGGGGCCCCACAGATACGCAGTATTTT. Amino acids: CASSPGETGGPTDTQYF.

The chain is built from TRBV7-2 and TRBJ1-2; D remains ambiguous. Germline assignment: CDR1 SGHTA and CDR2 FQGNSA. There are 13 residues in the CDR3. Trimming cost V 6 bases and J 2 bases, with 10 bases left between them. CDR3 nucleotide sequence: TGTGCCAGCAGTTTGACCCGAAACTATGGCTACACCTTC. Translated, it gives CASSLTRNYGYTF.

The V call is TRBV7-2, the J call TRBJ1-3; no firm D call. CDR3 length: 12 amino acids. V lost 5 bases, J lost 5 bases, and 7 bases lay in between. From germline, CDR1 is SGHTA and CDR2 FQGNSA. CDR3 sequence (DNA): TGTGCCAGCAGCCCACAGAGAAACACCATATATTTT. Its protein is CASSPQRNTIYF. Full variable domain (missing parts from reference TRBV7-2 and TRBJ1-3): GAGVSQSPSNKVTEKGKDVELRCDPISGHTALYWYRQSLGQGLEFLIYFQGNSAPDKSGLPSDRFSAERTGGSVSTLTIQRTQQEDSAVYLCASSPQRNTIYFGEGSWLTVV.

This sequence joins TRBV4-2 and TRBJ1-3; perhaps TRBD1 as D (5 bases). The CDR3 totals 16 residues. Germline-derived CDR1 and CDR2 are LGHNA and YNFKEQ. The V end lost 1 base, the J end lost 1 base, and 11 bases lay between the germline ends. The CDR3 DNA reads as TGTGCCAGCAGCCAAGTTTTTCGACAGTCTGGAAACACCATATATTTT. The encoded protein is CASSQVFRQSGNTIYF.